These 23 T cell receptor beta chains were sequenced from one sample in a study of blood T cell repertoires in COVID-19. This table comes from immunoSEQ multiplex PCR, and its TCRdb copy is limited to in-frame clones, with some not included. In the table there are approximately 190,000 clones, 82% of which are singletons. The sequenced sample was peripheral blood. All receptors come from a woman in her fifties or sixties with COVID-19, enrolled during active disease.

This sequence joins TRBV5-8 and TRBJ1-5, with D uncertain. In germline, CDR1 is SGHTS, CDR2 YDEGEE. Trimming took 0 bases from V and 3 from J, leaving 7 bases between them. This CDR3 spans 14 amino acids. CDR3: CASSLAVNNQPQHF. For the CDR3, the DNA is TGTGCCAGCAGCTTGGCGGTGAACAATCAGCCCCAGCATTTT.

This clone turned up a few times. CDR3 in DNA: TGCGCCAGCAGCTTGGAGGGTAGCGGGATGTTCAAAGTGTCCTACGAGCAGTACTTC. Translation gives CASSLEGSGMFKVSYEQYF. The rearrangement links TRBV5-1 to TRBJ2-7, with TRBD2 identical over 8 bases. There are 19 residues in the CDR3. Germline V gene lookup returns CDR1 SGHRS and CDR2 YFSETQ. With 0 bases clipped from V and 1 base from J, the junction kept 15 bases outside the gene matches. Filled out from reference TRBV5-1 and TRBJ2-7, the complete variable domain reads KAGVTQTPRYLIKTRGQQVTLSCSPISGHRSVSWYQQTPGQGLQFLFEYFSETQRNKGNFPGRFSGRQFSNSRSEMNVSTLELGDSALYLCASSLEGSGMFKVSYEQYFGPGTRLTVT.

The rearrangement links TRBV10-3 to TRBJ2-2, with 11 nucleotides matching TRBD1. Germline V gives CDR1 ENHRY, CDR2 SYGVKD. There are 17 residues in the CDR3. Germline trimming cut 2 bases from V and 4 bases from J; bases unmatched to any gene: 6. CDR3 DNA sequence: TGTGCCATCAGTGAGGATGGACAGGGGGCCCTCACCGGGGAGCTGTTTTTT. Its protein is CAISEDGQGALTGELFF.

In its sample, this clone was seen a few times. The gene calls are TRBV3-1 (or the pseudogene TRBV3-2) and TRBJ2-3; maybe TRBD2 (5 bases). The CDR3 totals 13 residues. From germline, CDR1 is LGHDT and CDR2 YNNKEL (reference sequence). Trimming left V 0 bases short and J 5 bases short, with 6 bases between. This chain's CDR3 is CASSQDRGDTQYF. The CDR3, as DNA: TGTGCCAGCAGCCAAGATCGGGGAGATACGCAGTATTTT.

The genes are TRBV9 and TRBJ1-2; D is ambiguous. The germline gives CDR1 SGDLS, CDR2 YYNGEE. The CDR3 covers 14 residues. The V gene lost 0 bases and the J gene lost 0 bases, with 6 bases spanning the gap. CDR3 nucleotide sequence: TGTGCCAGCAGCGTAGTGCCAGCTAACTATGGCTACACCTTC. Translating it yields CASSVVPANYGYTF.

The gene calls are TRBV2 and TRBJ1-5; D ambiguous. The CDR3 sequence is 13 residues long. From germline, CDR1 is SNHLY and CDR2 FYNNEI. V was clipped by 2 bases and J by 9 bases, with 11 bases between them. The CDR3 coding sequence is TGTGCCAGCAGTGAAAACCTACCCCGGCCCCAGCATTTT. This gives the protein CASSENLPRPQHF.

J is TRBJ2-7 and V is TRBV7-2; 7 bases agree with TRBD2. Germline lookup yields CDR1 SGHTA and CDR2 FQGNSA. The CDR3 spans 15 residues. With V trimmed by 1 base and J by 7 bases, 10 bases remained unmatched. This CDR3 reads CASSLELSGAGEQYF. The CDR3 region has the DNA TGTGCCAGCAGCTTAGAGTTGAGCGGGGCAGGGGAGCAGTACTTC. The full variable domain, completed using reference TRBV7-2 and TRBJ2-7, is GAGVSQSPSNKVTEKGKDVELRCDPISGHTALYWYRQSLGQGLEFLIYFQGNSAPDKSGLPSDRFSAERTGGSVSTLTIQRTQQEDSAVYLCASSLELSGAGEQYFGPGTRLTVT.

This chain joins TRBV6-5 and TRBJ1-6, with D tentatively TRBD1 (5 bases). The V gene's germline CDR1 is MNHEY and CDR2 SVGAGI. The CDR3 consists of 15 residues. V was clipped by 4 bases and J by 9 bases, with 16 bases between them. The CDR3 loop reads CASSWARERGSPLHF. CDR3 DNA: TGTGCCAGCAGTTGGGCAAGGGAAAGGGGTTCACCCCTCCACTTT.

The J gene is TRBJ1-1, the V gene TRBV6-6; 8 positions match TRBD1. The CDR3 consists of 15 residues. The ends lost 4 bases at V and 5 bases at J; junction bases unmatched: 9. Germline CDR1 is MNHNY and CDR2 is SVGAGI (reference sequence). CDR3 sequence (DNA): TGTGCCAGCAGTTTGTCAGGGGGCGCACGGACTGAAGCTTTCTTT. It codes for CASSLSGGARTEAFF.

The V call is TRBV2, the J call TRBJ2-3; TRBD1 aligns across 7 bases. The CDR3 spans 14 residues. The V gene end was trimmed by 9 bases and the J gene end by 0 bases; junction bases not matched to a gene: 6. CDR1 and CDR2 from the germline V gene are SNHLY and FYNNEI. CDR3 residues: CASHRDRSTDTQYF. The CDR3 bases are TGTGCCAGTCACCGGGACAGAAGCACAGATACGCAGTATTTT.

V is TRBV24-1 and J is TRBJ2-7; the D gene is possibly TRBD2 (5 bases). The length of the CDR3 is 13 residues. Germline CDR1 is KGHDR and CDR2 is SFDVKD. V lost 5 bases, J lost 7 bases, and 14 bases lay in between. The CDR3 bases are TGTGCCACCAGTGGGTGGGAGTCGGGAGAGCAGTACGTC. Its translation is CATSGWESGEQYV.

The V and J genes are TRBV7-9 and TRBJ1-1; maybe TRBD1 (6 bases). Trimming shortened V by 4 bases and J by 1 base, and 10 bases separated the two germline ends. This CDR3 has 14 amino acids. Germline lookup yields CDR1 SEHNR and CDR2 FQNEAQ (reference sequence). CDR3 DNA: TGTGCCAGCAGCTCGACAGGCCGGAACACTGAAGCTTTCTTT. Translated, it gives CASSSTGRNTEAFF.

This sequence joins TRBV9 and TRBJ1-1; the D gene is possibly TRBD1 (5 bases). V lost 0 bases, J lost 1 base, and 7 bases lay in between. CDR1 is SGDLS and CDR2 is YYNGEE in the germline V gene. The CDR3 totals 14 residues. The CDR3 spells CASSVAGENTEAFF. The CDR3 DNA sequence: TGTGCCAGCAGCGTAGCGGGGGAGAACACTGAAGCTTTCTTT.

The J gene is TRBJ1-2, the V gene TRBV28; TRBD1 matches at 8 bases. There are 16 residues in the CDR3. Germline assignment: CDR1 MDHEN and CDR2 SYDVKM. After removal of 4 bases from V and 0 bases from J, the junction contained 7 bases not matched to a gene. The CDR3 region is CASSSPGTGTNYGYTF. CDR3 bases: TGTGCCAGCAGTTCCCCCGGGACAGGTACTAACTATGGCTACACCTTC.

The chain has TRBV6-2 or TRBV6-3 and TRBJ2-5; 8 nucleotides line up with TRBD2. Trimming cost V 1 base and J 0 bases; bases outside gene matches: 4. The CDR3 is 16 amino acids. Germline CDR1 and CDR2: MNHEY and SVGEGT. The CDR3 is CASSYLGGRYQETQYF. Written as DNA, the CDR3 is TGTGCCAGCAGTTACTTGGGCGGGAGGTACCAAGAGACCCAGTACTTC.

V usage is TRBV9 and J usage is TRBJ2-2; TRBD2 matches 9 bases. V lost 1 base and J lost 2; bases outside the gene matches: 3. Germline lookup yields CDR1 SGDLS and CDR2 YYNGEE. CDR3 length equals 16 residues. CDR3 region: CASSVSGGPNTGELFF. In DNA form, the CDR3 reads TGTGCCAGCAGCGTAAGCGGGGGGCCTAACACCGGGGAGCTGTTTTTT.

The rearrangement joins TRBV2 to TRBJ1-5, with 7 bases that match TRBD1. This CDR3 is 14 amino acids long. V shed 6 bases and J 3 bases; nucleotides not matched to a gene: 5. CDR1 and CDR2 from the germline V gene are SNHLY and FYNNEI. The CDR3, as DNA: TGTGCCAGCAGATTGACAGGGAACAATCAGCCCCAGCATTTT. Its protein is CASRLTGNNQPQHF. The variable domain in full, with the rest retrieved from reference TRBV2 and TRBJ1-5, is EPEVTQTPSHQVTQMGQEVILRCVPISNHLYFYWYRQILGQKVEFLVSFYNNEISEKSEIFDDQFSVERPDGSNFTLKIRSTKLEDSAMYFCASRLTGNNQPQHFGDGTRLSIL.

This clone was detected only a few times. The genes are TRBV10-3 and TRBJ2-1; weak D call: TRBD1 (5 bases). The V end lost 0 bases, the J end lost 0 bases, and 9 bases lay between the germline ends. Germline-derived CDR1 and CDR2 are ENHRY and SYGVKD. The CDR3 is 16 residues long. CDR3 nucleotides: TGTGCCATCAGTGAGTCCGACAGCTACTCCTACAATGAGCAGTTCTTC. This translates into CAISESDSYSYNEQFF.

This clone came up once. The chain carries TRBV9 and TRBJ1-1, with D maybe TRBD1 (6 bases). V was trimmed by 3 bases and J by 4 bases, leaving 13 bases between them. In germline, CDR1 is SGDLS, CDR2 YYNGEE. The CDR3 length is 14 residues. CDR3 region: CASSARDTSTEAFF. The CDR3 DNA sequence: TGTGCCAGCAGCGCCCGGGACACCTCCACTGAAGCTTTCTTT.

The chain combines TRBV28 with TRBJ2-5; no clear D gene. V was clipped by 2 bases and J by 5 bases, with 12 bases between them. CDR3 size: 14 residues. Germline loops: CDR1 MDHEN, CDR2 SYDVKM. The CDR3 is CASSLPRPRETQYF. DNA for the CDR3: TGTGCCAGCAGTTTACCTAGACCCCGGGAGACCCAGTACTTC. The whole variable domain, remainder taken from reference TRBV28 and TRBJ2-5, is DVKVTQSSRYLVKRTGEKVFLECVQDMDHENMFWYRQDPGLGLRLIYFSYDVKMKEKGDIPEGYSVSREKKERFSLILESASTNQTSMYLCASSLPRPRETQYFGPGTRLLVL.

The chain combines TRBV6-1 with TRBJ2-7; 7 nucleotides line up with TRBD1. Germline V gene lookup returns CDR1 MNHNS and CDR2 SASEGT. The CDR3 consists of 14 residues. CDR3 bases: TGTGCCAGCACTGAAGGGACAGTTTCCTACGAGCAGTACGTC. Its translation: CASTEGTVSYEQYV.

This chain connects TRBV6-5 to TRBJ1-1; no definite D call. V lost 6 bases to trimming and J lost 5 bases, with 16 bases between them. CDR1 and CDR2 (germline): MNHEY, SVGAGI. The CDR3 is made up of 14 amino acids. CDR3 sequence: CASRPAAPGTEAFF. The CDR3 nucleotides read TGTGCCAGCAGGCCCGCAGCCCCGGGTACTGAAGCTTTCTTT.

CDR3 sequence reads: CASSLEQGGDPAYNEQFF. Here the CDR3 DNA reads TGCGCCAGCAGCTTGGAACAGGGAGGGGATCCGGCATACAATGAGCAGTTCTTC. This rearrangement joins TRBV5-1 to TRBJ2-1; D is possibly TRBD2 (7 bases). V dropped 0 bases and J dropped 4 bases, with 20 bases sitting between them. The germline CDR1 and CDR2 sequences are SGHRS and YFSETQ. CDR3 length equals 18 residues.